This TCR beta chain was documented in a study of early stage breast cancer tumors. CDR1 is ENHRY and CDR2 is SYGVKD in the germline V gene. This CDR3 is 15 amino acids long. Trimming stripped 3 bases from V and 0 bases from J, with 9 bases between. The study, taken as a whole, reports: In about 90% of the 16 patients, blood comparison separated tumor from normal breast. Compared with adjacent normal breast tissue, tumors showed around 2.7-fold greater T cell density and higher clonality.

Blood replicates held 0.5 ug DNA, tumor or normal breast approximately 1.5 ug, two each. Repertoires were generated with immunoSEQ multiplex PCR, while TCRdb's copy carries only in-frame clones and drops some. The data contain about 51,000 clones, around four fifths of them singletons. A note on this clone: Its specificity is unknown.

The sequenced sample was blood. This receptor was identified in a person aged 40-50 years with breast cancer. This sequence joins TRBV10-3 and TRBJ1-5; D might be TRBD1 (6 bases). In DNA, the CDR3 is TGTGCCATCAGTGAAGGGGGGGATAGCAATCAGCCCCAGCATTTT. Protein sequence: CAISEGGDSNQPQHF.